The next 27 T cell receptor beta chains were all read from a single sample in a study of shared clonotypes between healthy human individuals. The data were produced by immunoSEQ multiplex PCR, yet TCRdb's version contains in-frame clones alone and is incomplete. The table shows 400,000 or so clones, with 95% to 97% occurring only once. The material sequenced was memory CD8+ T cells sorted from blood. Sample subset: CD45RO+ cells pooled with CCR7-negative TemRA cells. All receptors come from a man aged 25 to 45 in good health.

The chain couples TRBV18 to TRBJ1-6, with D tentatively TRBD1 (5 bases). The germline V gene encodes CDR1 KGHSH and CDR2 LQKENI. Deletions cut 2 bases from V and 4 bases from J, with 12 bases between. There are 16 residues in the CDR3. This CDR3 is CASSPGRGVYNSPLHF. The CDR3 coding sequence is TGTGCCAGCTCACCAGGGAGAGGGGTGTATAATTCACCCCTCCACTTT. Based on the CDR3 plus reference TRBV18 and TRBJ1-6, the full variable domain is NAGVMQNPRHLVRRRGQEARLRCSPMKGHSHVYWYRQLPEEGLKFMVYLQKENIIDESGMPKERFSAEFPKEGPSILRIQQVVRGDSAAYFCASSPGRGVYNSPLHFGNGTRLTVT.

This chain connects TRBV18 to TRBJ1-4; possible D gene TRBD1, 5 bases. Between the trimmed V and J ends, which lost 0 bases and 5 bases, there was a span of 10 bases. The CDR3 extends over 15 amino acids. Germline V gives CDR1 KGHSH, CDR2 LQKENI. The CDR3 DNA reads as TGTGCCAGCTCACCACCGGGACTAGGAAATGAAAAACTGTTTTTT. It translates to CASSPPGLGNEKLFF. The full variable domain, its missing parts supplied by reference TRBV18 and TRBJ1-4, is NAGVMQNPRHLVRRRGQEARLRCSPMKGHSHVYWYRQLPEEGLKFMVYLQKENIIDESGMPKERFSAEFPKEGPSILRIQQVVRGDSAAYFCASSPPGLGNEKLFFGSGTQLSVL.

The CDR3 DNA is TGTGCCAGCAGCGAGGCGGGGGTGTCTGGCTACACCTTC. It is translated as CASSEAGVSGYTF. The V gene is TRBV5-5, the J gene TRBJ1-2, with D tentatively TRBD1 (5 bases). The V gene lost 4 bases and the J gene lost 7 bases, with 14 bases spanning the gap. Germline V gene sequence: CDR1 SGHKS, CDR2 YYEKEE (reference sequence). The CDR3 sequence is 13 residues long.

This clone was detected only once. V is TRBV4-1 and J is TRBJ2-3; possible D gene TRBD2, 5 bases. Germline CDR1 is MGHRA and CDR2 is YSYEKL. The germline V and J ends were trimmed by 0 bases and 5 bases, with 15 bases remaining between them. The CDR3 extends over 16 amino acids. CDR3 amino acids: CASSQDDSAPVDTQYF. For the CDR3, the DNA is TGCGCCAGCAGCCAAGATGATAGCGCCCCGGTAGATACGCAGTATTTT.

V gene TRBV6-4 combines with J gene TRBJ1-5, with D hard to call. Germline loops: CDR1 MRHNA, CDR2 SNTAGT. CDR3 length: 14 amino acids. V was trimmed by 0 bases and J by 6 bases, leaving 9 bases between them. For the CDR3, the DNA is TGTGCCAGCAGTGACTCTTTAGTACCTCAGCCCCAGCATTTT. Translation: CASSDSLVPQPQHF.

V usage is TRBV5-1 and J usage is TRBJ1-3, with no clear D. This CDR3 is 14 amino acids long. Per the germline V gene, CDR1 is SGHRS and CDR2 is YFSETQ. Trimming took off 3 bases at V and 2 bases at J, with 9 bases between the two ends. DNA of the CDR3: TGCGCCAGCAGCTCTGGGGTCACTGGAAACACCATATATTTT. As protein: CASSSGVTGNTIYF. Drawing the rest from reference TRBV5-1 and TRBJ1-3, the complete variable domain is KAGVTQTPRYLIKTRGQQVTLSCSPISGHRSVSWYQQTPGQGLQFLFEYFSETQRNKGNFPGRFSGRQFSNSRSEMNVSTLELGDSALYLCASSSGVTGNTIYFGEGSWLTVV.

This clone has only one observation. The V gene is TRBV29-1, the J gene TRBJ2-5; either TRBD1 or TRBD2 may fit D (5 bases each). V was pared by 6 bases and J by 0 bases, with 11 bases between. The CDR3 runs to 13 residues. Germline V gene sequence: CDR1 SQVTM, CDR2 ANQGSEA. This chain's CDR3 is CSVARGHQETQYF. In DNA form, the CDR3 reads TGCAGCGTGGCCCGGGGACACCAAGAGACCCAGTACTTC.

CDR3 loop: CASRRQAGNTIYF. CDR3 nucleotide sequence: TGTGCCAGCAGGCGACAGGCTGGAAACACCATATATTTT. The chain couples TRBV28 to TRBJ1-3; tentative D call: TRBD1 (6 bases). CDR3 size: 13 residues. Between the trimmed V and J ends, which lost 6 bases and 2 bases, there was a span of 8 bases. Germline V gene lookup returns CDR1 MDHEN and CDR2 SYDVKM.

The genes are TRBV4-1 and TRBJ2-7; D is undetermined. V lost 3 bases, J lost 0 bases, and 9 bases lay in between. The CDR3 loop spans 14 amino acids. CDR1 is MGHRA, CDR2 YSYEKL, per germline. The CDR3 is CASSHPGPSYEQYF. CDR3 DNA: TGCGCCAGCAGCCACCCCGGGCCCTCCTACGAGCAGTACTTC.

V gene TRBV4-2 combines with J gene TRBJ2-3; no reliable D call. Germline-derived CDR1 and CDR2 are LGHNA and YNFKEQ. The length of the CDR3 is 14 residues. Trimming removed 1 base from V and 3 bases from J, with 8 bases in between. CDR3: CASSQGDGTDTQYF. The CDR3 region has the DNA TGTGCCAGCAGCCAAGGAGATGGTACAGATACGCAGTATTTT.

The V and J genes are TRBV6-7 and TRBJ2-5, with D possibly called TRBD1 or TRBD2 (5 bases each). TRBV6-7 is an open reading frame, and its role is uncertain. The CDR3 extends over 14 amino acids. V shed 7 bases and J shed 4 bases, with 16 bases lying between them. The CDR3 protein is CASISIGGGETQYF. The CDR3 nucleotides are TGTGCCAGCATCTCCATTGGGGGTGGAGAGACCCAGTACTTC.

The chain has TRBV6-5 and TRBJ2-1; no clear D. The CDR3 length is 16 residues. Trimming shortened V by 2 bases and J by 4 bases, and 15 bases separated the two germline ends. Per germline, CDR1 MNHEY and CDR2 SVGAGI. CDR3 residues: CASSYHRPNSYNEQFF. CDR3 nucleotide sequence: TGTGCCAGCAGTTACCACCGACCTAACTCTTACAATGAGCAGTTCTTC.

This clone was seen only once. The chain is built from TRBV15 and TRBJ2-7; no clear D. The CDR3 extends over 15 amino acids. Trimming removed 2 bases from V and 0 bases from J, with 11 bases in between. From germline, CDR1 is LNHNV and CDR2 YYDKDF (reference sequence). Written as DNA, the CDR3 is TGTGCCACCAGCAGATCTACAGTAAACTCCTACGAGCAGTACTTC. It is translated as CATSRSTVNSYEQYF.

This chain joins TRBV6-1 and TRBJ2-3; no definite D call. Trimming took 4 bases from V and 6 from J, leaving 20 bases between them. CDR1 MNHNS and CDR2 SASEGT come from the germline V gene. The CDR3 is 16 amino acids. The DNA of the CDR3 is TGTGCCAGCAGTGCCCGTGACACCCTTATTTGGGATACGCAGTATTTT. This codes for CASSARDTLIWDTQYF.

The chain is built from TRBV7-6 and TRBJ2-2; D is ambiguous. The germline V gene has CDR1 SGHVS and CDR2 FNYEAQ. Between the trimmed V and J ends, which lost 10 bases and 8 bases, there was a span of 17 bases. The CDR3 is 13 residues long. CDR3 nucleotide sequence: TGTGCCATTGGGAAGCGCCCTTTGGGGGAGCTGTTTTTT. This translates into CAIGKRPLGELFF.

CDR3 sequence: CASSRQVQPQHF. The CDR3 region has the DNA TGTGCCAGCAGCCGTCAGGTTCAGCCCCAGCATTTT. The chain joins TRBV6-5 to TRBJ1-5; unclear D gene. V was trimmed by 6 bases and J by 6 bases, leaving 9 bases between them. This CDR3 comprises 12 residues. Germline CDR1 reads MNHEY; CDR2 reads SVGAGI.

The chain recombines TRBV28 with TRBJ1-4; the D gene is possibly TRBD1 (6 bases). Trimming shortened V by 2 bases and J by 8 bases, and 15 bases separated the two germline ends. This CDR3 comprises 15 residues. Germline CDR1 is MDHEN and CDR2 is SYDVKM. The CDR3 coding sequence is TGTGCCAGCAGTTTAGTGGGGGCGGGTCGGGAAAAACTGTTTTTT. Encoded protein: CASSLVGAGREKLFF.

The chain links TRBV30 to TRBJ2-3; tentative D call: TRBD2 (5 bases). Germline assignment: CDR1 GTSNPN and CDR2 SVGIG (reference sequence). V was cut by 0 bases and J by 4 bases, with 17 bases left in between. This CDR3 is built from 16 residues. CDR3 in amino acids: CAWSVFGLARADTQYF. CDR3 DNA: TGTGCCTGGAGTGTGTTTGGGCTAGCCAGAGCAGATACGCAGTATTTT. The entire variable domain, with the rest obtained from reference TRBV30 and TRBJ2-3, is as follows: SQTIHQWPATLVQPVGSPLSLECTVEGTSNPNLYWYRQAAGRGLQLLFYSVGIGQISSEVPQNLSASRPQDRQFILSSKKLLLSDSGFYLCAWSVFGLARADTQYFGPGTRLTVL.

CDR3 in amino acids: CASSRSQETQYF. The DNA of the CDR3 is TGTGCCAGCAGTCGCAGCCAAGAGACCCAGTACTTC. This sequence joins TRBV2 and TRBJ2-5; D is ambiguous. Germline CDR1 and CDR2: SNHLY and FYNNEI. The CDR3 sequence is 12 residues long. V lost 5 bases and J lost 1, with 5 bases in between.

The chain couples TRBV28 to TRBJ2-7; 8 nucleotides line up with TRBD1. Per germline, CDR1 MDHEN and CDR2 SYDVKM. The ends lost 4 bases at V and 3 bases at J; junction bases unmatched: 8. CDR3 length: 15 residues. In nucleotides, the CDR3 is TGTGCCAGCAGTTCGTTTTTCGACAGGGGCTACGAGCAGTACTTC. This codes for CASSSFFDRGYEQYF.

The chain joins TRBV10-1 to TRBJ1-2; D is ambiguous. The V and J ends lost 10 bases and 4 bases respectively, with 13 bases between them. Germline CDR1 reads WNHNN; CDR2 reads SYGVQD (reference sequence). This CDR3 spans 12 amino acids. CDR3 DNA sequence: TGCGCCATTACGGTCATTAGCTATGGCTACACCTTC. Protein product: CAITVISYGYTF.

CDR3 in amino acids: CASSGRAGNEKLFF. The CDR3 nucleotides are TGTGCCAGCAGTGGCAGGGCGGGTAATGAAAAACTGTTTTTT. The gene calls are TRBV2 and TRBJ1-4, with D perhaps matching TRBD1 (5 bases). Germline CDR1 is SNHLY and CDR2 is FYNNEI. The CDR3 is 14 residues long. Trimming pared 4 bases from V and 4 bases from J, leaving 10 bases between.

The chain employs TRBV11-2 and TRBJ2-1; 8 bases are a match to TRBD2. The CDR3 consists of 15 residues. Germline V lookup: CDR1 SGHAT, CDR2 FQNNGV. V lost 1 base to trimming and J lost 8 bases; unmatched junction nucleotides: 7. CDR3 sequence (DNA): TGTGCCAGCAGCTTAGCGCCGGGACTAGGCTATGAGCAGTTCTTC. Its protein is CASSLAPGLGYEQFF.

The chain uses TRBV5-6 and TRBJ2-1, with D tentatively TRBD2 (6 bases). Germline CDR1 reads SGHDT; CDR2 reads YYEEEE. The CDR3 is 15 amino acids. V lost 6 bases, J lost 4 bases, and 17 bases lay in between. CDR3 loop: CASTMSGLLYNEQFF. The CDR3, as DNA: TGTGCCAGCACCATGAGCGGGCTACTATACAATGAGCAGTTCTTC.

The CDR3 DNA reads TGTGCCAGCAGTTACGAAGGCAGGGGGTACGAGCAGTACTTC. Its protein is CASSYEGRGYEQYF. This rearrangement joins TRBV6-6 to TRBJ2-7, with 7 bases identical to TRBD1. The CDR3 length is 14 residues. Losses at the gene ends were 2 bases for V and 4 bases for J; bases not matched to a gene: 5. Germline V gene data show CDR1 as MNHNY and CDR2 as SVGAGI (reference sequence).

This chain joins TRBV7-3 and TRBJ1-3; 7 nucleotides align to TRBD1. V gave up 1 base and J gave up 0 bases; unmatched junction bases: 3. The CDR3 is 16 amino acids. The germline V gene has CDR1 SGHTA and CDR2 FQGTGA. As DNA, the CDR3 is TGTGCCAGCAGCTTAAGGACAGGCCACTCTGGAAACACCATATATTTT. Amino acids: CASSLRTGHSGNTIYF.

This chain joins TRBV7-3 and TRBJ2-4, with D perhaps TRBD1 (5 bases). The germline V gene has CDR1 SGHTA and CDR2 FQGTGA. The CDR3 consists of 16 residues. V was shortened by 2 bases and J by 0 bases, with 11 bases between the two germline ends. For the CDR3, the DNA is TGTGCCAGCAGCTTACACAGGTACGTAGCCAAAAACATTCAGTACTTC. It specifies CASSLHRYVAKNIQYF.